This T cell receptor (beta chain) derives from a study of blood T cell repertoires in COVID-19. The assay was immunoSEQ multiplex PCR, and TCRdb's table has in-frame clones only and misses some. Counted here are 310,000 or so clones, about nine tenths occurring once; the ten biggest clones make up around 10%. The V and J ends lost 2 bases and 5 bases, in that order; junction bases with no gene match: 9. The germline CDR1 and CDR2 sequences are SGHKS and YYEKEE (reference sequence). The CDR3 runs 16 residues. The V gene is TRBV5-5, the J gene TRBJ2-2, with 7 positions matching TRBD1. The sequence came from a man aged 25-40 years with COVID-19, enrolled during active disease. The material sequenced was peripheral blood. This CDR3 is CASSFLTGSRTGELFF. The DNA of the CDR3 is TGTGCCAGCAGCTTTTTGACAGGGTCGAGGACCGGGGAGCTGTTTTTT. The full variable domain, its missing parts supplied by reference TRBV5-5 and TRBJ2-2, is DAGVTQSPTHLIKTRGQQVTLRCSPISGHKSVSWYQQVLGQGPQFIFQYYEKEERGRGNFPDRFSARQFPNYSSELNVNALLLGDSALYLCASSFLTGSRTGELFFGEGSRLTVL.